The rows below give T cell receptor beta chains drawn from one sample of a study of blood T cells in healthy people across ages. Via MiXCR, TCRdb re-called the 5' RACE reads, giving one row per CDR3 protein. Here the sample spans fewer than 1.5 million distinct CDR3 sequences, roughly 40% being singletons. The sequenced sample was blood. These TCRs come from a woman under 30 in good health. The conserved cysteine and the conserved F or W are not part of the CDR3 here.

v_call cdr3_aa
TRBV12-3/TRBV12-4 ATLPLNGFNEQF
TRBV12-3/TRBV12-4 DSSLARVGYT
TRBV7-9 ASSRLGQAWDEQY
TRBV29-1 SVLLDSFPYGYT
TRBV28 ASSAAGPIYNEQF
TRBV4-1 ASSQDPAGWYNEQYYGYT
TRBV5-1 ASSLGEEVSYNEQF
TRBV12-3/TRBV12-4 ASSLWREQF
TRBV20-1 SAGRTGVMDEQY
TRBV29-1 SVEGASREQY
TRBV5-1 ATTGGGTTDEAF
TRBV6-1 ASRDVKRNEQF
TRBV27 ASSYGGNVYNEQY
TRBV6-2/TRBV6-3 ASRKAVREKLF
TRBV7-9 ASSLGSMGETQY
TRBV6-5 ASSYGTSGGQETQY
TRBV7-9 ASSLPVLHGYT
TRBV6-6 ASTPGQAPQPQH
TRBV6-4 ASSETSGSSTDTQY
TRBV7-9 ASSLIRTGEETQY
TRBV25-1 ASSEFTSNYGYT
TRBV14 ASSQLSGTQEETQY
TRBV12-3/TRBV12-4 ASSFRVAASTDTQY
TRBV7-9 ASSLAVEAKNIQY
TRBV12-3/TRBV12-4 ASSLRRGRRINYGYT
TRBV2 AGRKGLAGVYNEQY
TRBV29-1 SVPRGPSTEAF
TRBV5-6 ASSTGLAHYNEQF
TRBV2 ASSHGTSGDTDTQY
TRBV3-1 ASSQEAVSNQPQH
TRBV15 ATSRDMGIVYEQY
TRBV6-1 ASSDTGQGALYGYT